Described below is a single T cell receptor beta chain sequence and its context. The sample belongs to a study of blood T cell repertoires in COVID-19. Study at large: Collection of acute and convalescent COVID-19 samples took place in the United States, Italy and Spain. PBMCs, B-cell-depleted T cells, or T cells provided the cDNA or gDNA that made up the material.

As handled by the study authors: Amplified reference gene primers provided the basis for estimating nucleated cell counts. Sequencing used immunoSEQ multiplex PCR; TCRdb keeps in-frame clones, though not all of them. The V and J calls and the clone size are those of that table, but D and trimming were determined from the DNA. This table holds fewer than 250,000 clones, 70% to 90% found once. This CDR3 contains 15 residues. Germline V CDR1 and CDR2: LNHDA, SQIVND (reference sequence). V lost 2 bases, J lost 5 bases, and 12 bases lay in between. Seattle patients were enrolled while actively infected and followed longitudinally.

The sequencing input was peripheral blood. The chain couples TRBV19 to TRBJ2-2, with D tentatively TRBD1 (6 bases). The clonotype was recovered from a man between 50 and 59 years old with COVID-19, enrolled during active disease. CDR3 DNA sequence: TGTGCCAGTAGTATAACAGGGCTACGAACCGGGGAGCTGTTTTTT. Protein sequence: CASSITGLRTGELFF.